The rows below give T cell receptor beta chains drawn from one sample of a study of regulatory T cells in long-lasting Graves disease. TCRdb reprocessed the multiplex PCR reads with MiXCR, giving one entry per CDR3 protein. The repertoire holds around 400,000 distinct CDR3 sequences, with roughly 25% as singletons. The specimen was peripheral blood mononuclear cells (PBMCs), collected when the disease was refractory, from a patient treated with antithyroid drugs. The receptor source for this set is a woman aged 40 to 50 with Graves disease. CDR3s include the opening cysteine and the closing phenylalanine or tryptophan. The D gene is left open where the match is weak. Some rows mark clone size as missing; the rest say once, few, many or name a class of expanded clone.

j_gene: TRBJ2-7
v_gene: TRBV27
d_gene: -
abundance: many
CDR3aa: CASSYAASYEQYF
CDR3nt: TGTGCCAGCAGCTATGCCGCCTCCTACGAGCAGTACTTC

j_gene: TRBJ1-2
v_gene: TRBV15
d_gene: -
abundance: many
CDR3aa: CATSRGVTTNYGYTF
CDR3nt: TGTGCCACCAGCAGAGGGGTGACAACTAACTATGGCTACACCTTC

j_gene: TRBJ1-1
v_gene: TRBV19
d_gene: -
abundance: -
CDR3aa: CASSIWQDGIMNTEAFF
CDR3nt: TGTGCCAGTAGTATTTGGCAGGATGGGATCATGAACACTGAAGCTTTCTTT

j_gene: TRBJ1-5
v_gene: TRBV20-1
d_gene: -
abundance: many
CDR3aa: CSATLSPSRPQHF
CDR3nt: TGCAGTGCCACCCTAAGTCCCTCCCGGCCCCAGCATTTT

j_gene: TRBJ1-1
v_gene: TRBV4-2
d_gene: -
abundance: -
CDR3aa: CASGRTLGTEAFF
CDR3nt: TGTGCCAGCGGTCGCACCTTGGGCACTGAAGCTTTCTTT

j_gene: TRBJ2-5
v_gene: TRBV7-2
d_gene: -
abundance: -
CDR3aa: CASSLWGGVETQYF
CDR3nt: TGTGCCAGCAGCTTGTGGGGCGGGGTAGAGACCCAGTACTTC

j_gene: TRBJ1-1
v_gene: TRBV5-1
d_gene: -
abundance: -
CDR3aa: CASSPGRGMNTEAFF
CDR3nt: TGCGCCAGCAGCCCGGGACGGGGAATGAACACTGAAGCTTTCTTT

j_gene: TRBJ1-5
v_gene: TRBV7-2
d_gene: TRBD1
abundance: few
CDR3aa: CASSSTTGTGGNQPQHF
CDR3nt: TGTGCCAGCAGCAGTACTACCGGGACAGGAGGCAATCAGCCCCAGCATTTT

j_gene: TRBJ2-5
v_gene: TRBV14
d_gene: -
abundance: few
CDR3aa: CASSQDELGTQYF
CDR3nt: TGTGCCAGCAGCCAAGACGAACTTGGGACCCAGTACTTC

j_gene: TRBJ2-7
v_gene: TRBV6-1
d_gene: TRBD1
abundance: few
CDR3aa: CASSVGLTGGYEQYF
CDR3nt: TGTGCCAGCAGCGTAGGGCTGACAGGGGGGTACGAGCAGTACTTC

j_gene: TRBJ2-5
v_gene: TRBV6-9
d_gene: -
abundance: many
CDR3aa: CASSYSGQLTETQYF
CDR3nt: TGTGCCAGCAGTTACTCCGGACAGCTTACAGAGACCCAGTACTTC

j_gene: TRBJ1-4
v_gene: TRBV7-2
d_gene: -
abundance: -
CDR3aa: CASSTNTRYEKLFF
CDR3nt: TGTGCCAGCAGCACCAATACAAGATATGAAAAACTGTTTTTT

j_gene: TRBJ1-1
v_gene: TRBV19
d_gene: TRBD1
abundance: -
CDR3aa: CASSIVGAGGGTEAFF
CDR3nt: TGTGCCAGTAGTATAGTCGGCGCAGGGGGGGGCACTGAAGCTTTCTTT

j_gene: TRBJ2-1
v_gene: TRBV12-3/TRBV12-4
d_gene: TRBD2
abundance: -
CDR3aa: CASSGLAGMIRTVDEQFF
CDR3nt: TGTGCCAGCAGCGGACTAGCGGGGATGATCAGGACGGTCGATGAGCAGTTCTTC

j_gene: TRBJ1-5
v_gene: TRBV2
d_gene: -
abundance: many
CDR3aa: CASSPLGDQPQHF
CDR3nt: TGTGCCAGCAGTCCCTTGGGGGATCAGCCCCAGCATTTT

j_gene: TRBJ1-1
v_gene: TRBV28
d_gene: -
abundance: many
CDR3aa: CASSLRSPEAFF
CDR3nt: TGTGCCAGCAGTTTAAGGTCCCCAGAAGCTTTCTTT

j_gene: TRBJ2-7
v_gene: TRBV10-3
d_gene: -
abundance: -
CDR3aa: CAISEGGGTYEQYF
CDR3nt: TGTGCCATCAGTGAGGGCGGCGGGACCTACGAGCAGTACTTC

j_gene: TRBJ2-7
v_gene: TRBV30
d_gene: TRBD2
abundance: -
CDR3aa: CAWSVDNSGRARQYF
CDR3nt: TGTGCCTGGAGTGTTGACAATAGCGGGAGGGCCCGGCAGTACTTC

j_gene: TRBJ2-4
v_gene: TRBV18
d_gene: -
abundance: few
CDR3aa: CASSPTESNIQYF
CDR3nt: TGTGCCAGCTCACCCACAGAGTCCAACATTCAGTACTTC

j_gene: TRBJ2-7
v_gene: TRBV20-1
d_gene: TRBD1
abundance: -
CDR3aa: CSAQLDRVISYEQYF
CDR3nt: TGCAGTGCCCAACTCGACAGGGTAATATCCTACGAGCAGTACTTC

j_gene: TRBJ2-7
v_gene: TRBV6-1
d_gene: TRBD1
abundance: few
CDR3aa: CASSDFMGTGTLYEQYF
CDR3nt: TGTGCCAGCAGCGACTTTATGGGGACAGGGACCCTCTACGAGCAGTACTTC

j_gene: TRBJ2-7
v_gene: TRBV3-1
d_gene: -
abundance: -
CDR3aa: CASSQVFRSYEQYF
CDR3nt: TGTGCCAGCAGCCAAGTGTTCAGGTCCTACGAGCAGTACTTC

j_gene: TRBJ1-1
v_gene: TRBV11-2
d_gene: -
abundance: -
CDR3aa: CASSFALIWEQGGDTGAFF
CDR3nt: TGTGCCAGCAGCTTTGCCCTTATCTGGGAACAGGGTGGGGACACTGGAGCTTTCTTT

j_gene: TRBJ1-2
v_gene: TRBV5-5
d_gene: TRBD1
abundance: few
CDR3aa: CASFAQGAGGYTF
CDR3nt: TGTGCCAGCTTTGCTCAGGGGGCCGGTGGCTACACCTTC

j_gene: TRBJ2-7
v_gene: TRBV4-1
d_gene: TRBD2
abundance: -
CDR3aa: CASSLYRTSIYEQYF
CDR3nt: TGCGCCAGCAGCCTCTATAGGACTAGCATCTACGAGCAGTACTTC

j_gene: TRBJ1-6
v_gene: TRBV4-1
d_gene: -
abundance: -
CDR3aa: CASSQDRRTNSPLHF
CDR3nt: TGCGCCAGCAGCCAAGATCGGAGGACTAATTCACCCCTCCACTTT